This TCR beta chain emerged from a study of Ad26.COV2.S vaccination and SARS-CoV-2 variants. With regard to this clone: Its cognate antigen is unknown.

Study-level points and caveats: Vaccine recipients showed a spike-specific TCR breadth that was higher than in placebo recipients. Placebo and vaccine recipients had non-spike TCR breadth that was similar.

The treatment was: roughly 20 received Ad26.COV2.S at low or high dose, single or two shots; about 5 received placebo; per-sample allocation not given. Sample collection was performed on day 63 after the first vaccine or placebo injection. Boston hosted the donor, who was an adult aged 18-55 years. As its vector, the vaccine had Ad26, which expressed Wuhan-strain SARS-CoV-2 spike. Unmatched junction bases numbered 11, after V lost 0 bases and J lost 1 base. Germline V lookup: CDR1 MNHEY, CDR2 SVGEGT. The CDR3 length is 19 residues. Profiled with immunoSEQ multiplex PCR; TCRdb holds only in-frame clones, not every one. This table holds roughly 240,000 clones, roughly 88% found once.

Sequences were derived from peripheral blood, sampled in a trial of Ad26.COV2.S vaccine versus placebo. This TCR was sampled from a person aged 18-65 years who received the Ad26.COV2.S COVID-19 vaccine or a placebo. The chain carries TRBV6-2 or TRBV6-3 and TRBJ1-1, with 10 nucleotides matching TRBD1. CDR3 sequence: CASSYSANRQGARNTEAFF. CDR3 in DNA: TGTGCCAGCAGTTACTCGGCGAACAGACAGGGGGCAAGGAACACTGAAGCTTTCTTT.